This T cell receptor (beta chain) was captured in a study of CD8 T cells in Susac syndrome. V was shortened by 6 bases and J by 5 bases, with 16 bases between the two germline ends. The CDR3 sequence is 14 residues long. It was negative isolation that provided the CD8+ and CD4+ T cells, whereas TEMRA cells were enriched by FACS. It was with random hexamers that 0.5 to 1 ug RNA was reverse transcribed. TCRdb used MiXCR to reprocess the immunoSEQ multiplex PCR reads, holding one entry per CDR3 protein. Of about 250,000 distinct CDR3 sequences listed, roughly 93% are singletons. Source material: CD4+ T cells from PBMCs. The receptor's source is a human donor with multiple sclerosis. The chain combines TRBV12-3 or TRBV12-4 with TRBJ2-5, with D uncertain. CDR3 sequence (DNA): TGTGCCAGCAGCGAAATTACGCTCTACGAGACCCAGTACTTC. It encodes CASSEITLYETQYF.